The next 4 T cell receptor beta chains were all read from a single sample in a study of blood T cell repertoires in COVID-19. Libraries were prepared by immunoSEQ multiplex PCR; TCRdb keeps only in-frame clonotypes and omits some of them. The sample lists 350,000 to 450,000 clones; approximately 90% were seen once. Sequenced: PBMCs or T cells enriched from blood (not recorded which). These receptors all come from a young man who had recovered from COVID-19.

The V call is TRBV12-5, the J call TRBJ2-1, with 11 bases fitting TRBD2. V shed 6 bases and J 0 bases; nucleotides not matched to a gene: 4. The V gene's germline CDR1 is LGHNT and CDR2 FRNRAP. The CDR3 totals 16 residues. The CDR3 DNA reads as TGTGCTAGTGGAGGGACTAGCGGAAGCTCCTACAATGAGCAGTTCTTC. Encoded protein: CASGGTSGSSYNEQFF.

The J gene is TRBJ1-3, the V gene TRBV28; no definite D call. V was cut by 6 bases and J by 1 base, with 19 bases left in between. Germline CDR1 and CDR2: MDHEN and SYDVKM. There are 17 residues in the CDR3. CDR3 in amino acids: CASSLDQEKLSGNTIYF. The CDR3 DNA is TGTGCCAGCAGCCTTGACCAGGAAAAGCTTTCTGGAAACACCATATATTTT.

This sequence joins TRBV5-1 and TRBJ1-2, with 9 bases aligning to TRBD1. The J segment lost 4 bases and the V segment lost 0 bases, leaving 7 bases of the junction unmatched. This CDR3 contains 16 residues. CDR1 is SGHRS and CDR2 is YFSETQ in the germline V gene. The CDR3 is CASSLAGTGNIYGYTF. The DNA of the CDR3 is TGCGCCAGCAGCTTGGCCGGGACAGGGAACATCTATGGCTACACCTTC.

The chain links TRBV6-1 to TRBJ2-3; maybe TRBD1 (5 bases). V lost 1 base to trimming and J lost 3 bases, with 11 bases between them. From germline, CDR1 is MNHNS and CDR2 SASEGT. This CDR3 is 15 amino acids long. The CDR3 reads CASSEGGGSTDTQYF. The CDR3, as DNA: TGTGCCAGCAGTGAAGGGGGCGGTTCAACAGATACGCAGTATTTT.